The following is a T cell receptor beta chain sequence with its context. In the study's own analysis: For nucleated cells, counts were estimated from reference gene primer amplification. TCRdb's copy holds only in-frame clones and misses some; the assay was immunoSEQ multiplex PCR. That table supplies the V and J calls and clone size; D and trimming were determined from the DNA. The sample holds around 320,000 clones, over 90% seen once. This sample was taken from a study of blood T cell repertoires in COVID-19. The study recruited people aged about 18 to 95 years across about 25 US areas. Within the 2 weeks before study entry, each person in the exposed group met a COVID-19 case. From germline, CDR1 is SGHAT and CDR2 FQNNGV. CDR3 length equals 15 residues. After removal of 5 bases from V and 7 bases from J, the junction contained 10 bases not matched to a gene.

The material sequenced was PBMCs or T cells enriched from blood (not recorded which). This sequence joins TRBV11-2 and TRBJ1-4; TRBD1 aligns across 7 bases. This receptor was identified in a woman aged 25 to 39 who had been exposed to COVID-19. The CDR3 nucleotides read TGTGCCAGCAGCCTCCGACAGGGCCGCGGTGAAAAACTGTTTTTT. Translated: CASSLRQGRGEKLFF.